This T cell receptor (beta chain) was documented in a study of cytomegalovirus exposure and HLA in healthy donors. Study-wide points: Earlier analysis found most TCR beta V segments productive about 87% or about 30% of the time.

PCR amplification relied on 60 Vbeta primers (plus 13 Jbeta primers). Profiling relied on immunoSEQ multiplex PCR, and the TCRdb table lists in-frame clones only, not all of them. The sample includes roughly 220,000 clones, 75% to 85% of them seen just once. The sample holds a few counts of this clone. What it recognizes is unknown. Material: PBMCs. This receptor was obtained from a woman aged 35 to 49 in good health and CMV-seronegative.

Written as DNA, the CDR3 is TGTGCCAGCAGCGTATCGGGACAGGGGAACACTGAAGCTTTCTTT. It codes for CASSVSGQGNTEAFF. This chain connects TRBV2 to TRBJ1-1, with 9 bases aligning to TRBD1. With 6 bases clipped from V and 1 base from J, the junction kept 6 bases outside the gene matches. CDR3 length: 15 amino acids. Germline assignment: CDR1 SNHLY and CDR2 FYNNEI.